A single sample is the source of the 7 T cell receptor beta chains below, sequenced in a study of beta chain features in type 1 diabetes (dated 2018 in TCRdb). The study at large found these results: A moderate but significant shortening of TCRB CDR3 length was observed in type 1 diabetes patients in all four CD4+ subsets.

For these receptors, no antigen is known. Libraries were made using the immunoSEQ multiplex PCR assay. The High Capacity cDNA Reverse Transcription Kit was used to reverse transcribe all of the isolated RNA, meaning that expressed TCRB transcripts were what got sequenced. The clones in this table, taken by TCRdb from immuneACCESS, are in-frame only. Not every clone is retained; where verified, under half of the shortfall comes from an unresolved V gene, and the cause of the rest is unknown. A total of some 250,000 clones appear in this sample, 9.5% to 13% of them only once. In total, the top ten clones hold over 0.015% of the sample. Sequenced sample: naive CD4+ T cells from blood. The sample's cell subset or site label, in plain terms: true naive CD4+ T cells. These receptors were obtained from a man aged 25 to 45 with type 1 diabetes.

V gene TRBV9 combines with J gene TRBJ2-2; 8 bases map to TRBD2. Germline V gene sequence: CDR1 SGDLS, CDR2 YYNGEE. The CDR3 sequence is 16 residues long. Unmatched junction bases numbered 13, after V lost 2 bases and J lost 10 bases. CDR3 sequence reads: CASSVQAGGGSQELFF. The CDR3 nucleotides read TGTGCCAGCAGCGTTCAAGCTGGCGGGGGGAGTCAGGAGCTGTTTTTT.

This clone was seen more than once but under ten times. The rearrangement uses TRBV7-9 and TRBJ1-3; no reliable D call. The germline V gene encodes CDR1 SEHNR and CDR2 FQNEAQ (reference sequence). The CDR3 is made up of 13 amino acids. Deletions cut 2 bases from V and 3 bases from J, with 5 bases between. CDR3 coding DNA: TGTGCCAGCAGCTTATCCCTTGGAAACACCATATATTTT. Its protein is CASSLSLGNTIYF.

V is TRBV18 and J is TRBJ2-7; a possible D gene is TRBD2 (6 bases). V was trimmed by 1 base and J by 2 bases, leaving 6 bases between them. The CDR3 spans 13 residues. Germline V gene sequence: CDR1 KGHSH, CDR2 LQKENI. This CDR3 is CASSPRGAYEQYF. CDR3 coding DNA: TGTGCCAGCTCACCACGCGGGGCCTACGAGCAGTACTTC.

This clone was observed once. The chain uses TRBV7-9 and TRBJ1-2; weak D call: TRBD1 (5 bases). Between the trimmed V and J ends, which lost 6 bases and 3 bases, there was a span of 11 bases. Looked up from germline, CDR1 is SEHNR and CDR2 is FQNEAQ (reference sequence). The CDR3 loop spans 13 amino acids. The CDR3 region is CASSSGAHYGYTF. The DNA for the CDR3 is TGTGCCAGCAGTAGCGGGGCCCACTATGGCTACACCTTC.

The chain carries TRBV28 and TRBJ2-3; D is perhaps TRBD2 (5 bases). Trimming removed 2 bases at V and 2 bases at J, with 11 bases between. The CDR3 is 15 amino acids. The germline CDR1 and CDR2 sequences are MDHEN and SYDVKM. The CDR3 DNA reads TGTGCCAGCAGTTTAGTCCTAGCTGTCACAGATACGCAGTATTTT. Translation: CASSLVLAVTDTQYF. Full variable domain (missing parts from reference TRBV28 and TRBJ2-3): DVKVTQSSRYLVKRTGEKVFLECVQDMDHENMFWYRQDPGLGLRLIYFSYDVKMKEKGDIPEGYSVSREKKERFSLILESASTNQTSMYLCASSLVLAVTDTQYFGPGTRLTVL.

The rearrangement links TRBV7-9 to TRBJ1-4, with TRBD1 as a possible D gene (6 bases). This CDR3 is 14 amino acids long. V lost 4 bases to trimming and J lost 7 bases, with 13 bases between them. Germline loops: CDR1 SEHNR, CDR2 FQNEAQ (reference sequence). CDR3 in amino acids: CASSSTGSSEKLFF. CDR3 nucleotide sequence: TGTGCCAGCAGCTCGACAGGCTCTAGTGAAAAACTGTTTTTT. Full variable domain (rest looked up from reference TRBV7-9 and TRBJ1-4): DTGVSQNPRHKITKRGQNVTFRCDPISEHNRLYWYRQTLGQGPEFLTYFQNEAQLEKSRLLSDRFSAERPKGSFSTLEIQRTEQGDSAMYLCASSSTGSSEKLFFGSGTQLSVL.

The chain is built from TRBV4-1 and TRBJ2-5; 8 bases match TRBD1. Losses at the gene ends were 2 bases for V and 0 bases for J; bases not matched to a gene: 5. The V gene's germline CDR1 is MGHRA and CDR2 YSYEKL. This CDR3 is built from 16 residues. DNA of the CDR3: TGCGCCAGCAGCCAAACCGGGACAGGCGACCAAGAGACCCAGTACTTC. It specifies CASSQTGTGDQETQYF.